This entry is about one T cell receptor beta chain. This sample is drawn from a study of CD8+CD57+ T cells in acquired aplastic anemia. Sequencing involved patients with CD8+CD57+ cell expansion previously shown by flow cytometry. TCR beta VDJ and CDR3 profiles were obtained from a genomic DNA template. TCRdb reanalysed the reads using MiXCR and keeps one entry per CDR3 protein. The sample lists 200,000 to 250,000 distinct CDR3 sequences, more than 55% occurring once. V gave up 2 bases and J gave up 10 bases, with 12 bases separating them. The germline CDR1 and CDR2 sequences are SGHTA and FQGNSA. The CDR3 spans 14 residues.

The source is a human donor with aplastic anemia. V usage is TRBV7-2 and J usage is TRBJ1-6; D is ambiguous. Sequenced sample: sorted CD4+, CD8+, or CD8+CD57+ T cells (not recorded which) from PBMCs. CDR3 bases: TGTGCCAGCAGCTTACCCGATAGCGGGTCACCCCTCCACTTT. Amino acid sequence: CASSLPDSGSPLHF.